This paragraph covers one T cell receptor beta chain sequence. This clone came up a few times. Its recognized antigen is unknown. Nothing much larger sits one base from this clone, and base qualities are not available. The same CDR3 also results from other DNA sequences found in this sample. These data come from a study of CD8+ T cells in alopecia areata (dated by TCRdb to between 2017 and 2018). For the wider study: Treated patients were enrolled in an open-label pilot trial of oral tofacitinib at 5 to 10 mg twice daily for moderate-to-severe alopecia areata. Tofacitinib-treated patients had biopsies at baseline and at 4 and 24 weeks of treatment, with a later scalp biopsy in several patients. Human TCRbeta sequencing covered scalp tissue and sorted CD4+ and CD8+ peripheral blood T cells from patchy and totalis/universalis alopecia areata patients and healthy controls. TCRbeta CDR3 regions were amplified by immunoSEQ multiplex PCR with 35 Vbeta forward and 13 Jbeta reverse primers. Scalp clonality was compared across normal scalp (n=4), patchy alopecia areata scalp (n=8), and alopecia totalis/universalis scalp (n=8). Tofacitinib was administered for 6 to 18 months, and 6 months of follow-up off drug were then conducted to assess delayed response and recurrence. RNA came from the PAXgene miRNA kit for fixed scalp, the miRNeasy kit for PBMCs, and the RNeasy kit for mouse skin. The study used high-throughput TCRbeta sequencing to examine T cell clonal expansion in alopecia areata, in both the C3H/HeJ mouse model and human patients. Beyond this particular receptor, the publication reports: Resident alphabeta T cells in normal human skin are also sequenced, complicating scalp TCR repertoire analysis, unlike mouse skin dominated by gammadelta T cells. Shared TCR sequences between patients were less evident than in mice, which may be partly attributable to HLA diversity in the patient population. Higher clonality and more expanded CD8+ clones were observed in lesional scalp than in normal scalp, particularly in alopecia totalis/universalis, a finding suggestive of antigenic drive.

The sample's time point label, decoded: baseline before oral tofacitinib. Lesional scalp punch biopsies and peripheral blood were collected from alopecia areata patients. After PBMCs were isolated by density centrifugation and stained for CD3, CD4 and CD8, a FACSAria was used to sort CD4+ and CD8+ T cells. As encoded in the germline V gene, CDR1 is SGHDN while CDR2 is FVKESK. V is cut back by 2 bases and J by 3 bases, with 4 bases in the junction unmatched. The CDR3 runs 16 residues from the cysteine to the phenylalanine. The CDR3 DNA has 48 bases and is translated from base 1. The library was produced with the immunoSEQ multiplex PCR assay. RNA was extracted from all samples and reverse transcribed into cDNA, which served as template for TCR sequencing. SuperScript III was used for first-strand cDNA synthesis, primed with a 2:1 mix of oligo-dT and random hexamers. A synthetic immune receptor repertoire was used to assess amplification bias, and residual bias was removed computationally. On the authors' methods: Raw reads were preprocessed to remove errors, and CDR3 was defined by IMGT conventions from the conserved cysteine to phenylalanine. Clonality was computed by normalizing Shannon entropy by log2 of the number of productive unique TCRs and subtracting the result from 1. Scalp TCRbeta sequences were cross-referenced with sorted blood CD4 and CD8 repertoires so that the CD4 or CD8 identity of scalp clones could be inferred. Sourced from immuneACCESS, this table was stored by TCRdb with only in-frame sequences that have V and J called. A share of the clones is absent; for the studies checked, an unresolved V gene accounts for under half, and the remainder has no known explanation. V and J calls plus clone size are reproduced from that table; the DNA served to infer D and trimming. The sample yields some 130,000 clones; around 49% were counted once. Jointly, the top ten make up under 20% of the sample.

The rearranged segments are TRBV14 and TRBJ2-3, and 11 junction bases match TRBD1. This TCR derives from a human donor with alopecia areata. Here the sequenced sample was CD8+ T cells sorted from blood, taken at week 0. The DNA is as follows: TGTGCCAGCAGCCAAAGGGACAGGGGGTGGACAGATACGCAGTATTTT. It translates as CASSQRDRGWTDTQYF.